These T cell receptor beta chains were read from a single sample in a study of technical replicates of blood from a few donors. The protocol was immunoSEQ multiplex PCR, while the TCRdb copy is restricted to in-frame clones and leaves out a portion. The sample carries tens of thousands of clones, roughly 91% recorded once. The specimen was PBMCs. The receptor source for this set is a human donor in good health. Some clones in this sample may be carry-over from other donors' samples. Both conserved end residues are part of each CDR3. A D gene is named only where the DNA matches it firmly. The listing skips clone size in some rows; elsewhere it reads once, few, many or a size class.

j_call	v_call	d_call	clone_size	cdr3_length	cdr3_aa	cdr3_nt
TRBJ2-7	TRBV4-2	TRBD1	.	16	CASSQDSTGGSYEQYF	TGTGCCAGCAGCCAAGATAGCACAGGGGGCTCCTACGAGCAGTACTTC
TRBJ2-2	TRBV5-1	TRBD1	many	17	CASSEKRTGGNTGELFF	TGCGCCAGCAGCGAGAAGCGGACAGGGGGGAACACCGGGGAGCTGTTTTTT
TRBJ1-3	TRBV18	.	.	14	CASSPSSAGNTIYF	TGTGCCAGCTCACCTTCCTCAGCTGGAAACACCATATATTTT
TRBJ2-7	TRBV6-1	.	.	12	CASRQEGGEQYF	TGTGCCAGCAGACAAGAGGGAGGCGAGCAGTACTTC
TRBJ2-4	TRBV7-9	.	few	15	CASSRGTEAKNIQYF	TGTGCCAGCAGCCGCGGGACAGAAGCCAAAAACATTCAGTACTTC
TRBJ2-1	TRBV12-5	TRBD1	once	15	CASGSGQVNYNEQFF	TGTGCTAGTGGTTCGGGACAGGTGAACTACAATGAGCAGTTCTTC
TRBJ1-1	TRBV29-1	.	.	12	CSADISDTEAFF	TGCAGCGCCGACATTTCAGACACTGAAGCTTTCTTT
TRBJ2-3	TRBV11-2	TRBD2	.	15	CASSFSGSYTDTQYF	TGTGCCAGCAGCTTCAGCGGGAGTTATACAGATACGCAGTATTTT
TRBJ2-3	TRBV7-9	TRBD2	.	13	CASSGEGTDTQYF	TGTGCCAGCAGCGGGGAGGGAACAGATACGCAGTATTTT
TRBJ2-1	TRBV18	.	.	18	CASSPVARGSYSYNEQFF	TGTGCCAGCTCTCCCGTGGCGAGGGGGTCTTATTCCTACAATGAGCAGTTCTTC
TRBJ2-3	TRBV11-3	TRBD2	.	16	CASSLTSGSSTDTQYF	TGTGCCAGCAGCCTAACTAGCGGCTCTAGCACAGATACGCAGTATTTT
TRBJ2-7	TRBV7-9	TRBD2	.	16	CASSTRTSAVPGEQYF	TGTGCCAGCAGCACCCGGACTAGCGCCGTTCCTGGCGAGCAGTACTTC
TRBJ1-2	TRBV6-1	.	few	14	CASTFQTGRGGYTF	TGTGCCAGCACCTTCCAGACAGGACGGGGCGGCTACACCTTC
TRBJ2-5	TRBV6-5	TRBD2	.	15	CASTPGGEITETQYF	TGTGCCAGCACTCCGGGGGGGGAGATAACAGAGACCCAGTACTTC
TRBJ2-2	TRBV9	TRBD2	once	14	CASSVSGGTGELFF	TGTGCCAGCAGCGTAAGCGGGGGCACCGGGGAGCTGTTTTTT
TRBJ2-6	TRBV28	.	.	16	CASSPGQESGANVLTF	TGTGCCAGCAGCCCGGGACAAGAATCGGGGGCCAACGTCCTGACTTTC
TRBJ1-5	TRBV4-2	TRBD1	.	15	CASSQRTGFRQPQHF	TGTGCCAGCAGCCAACGGACAGGGTTTCGACAGCCCCAGCATTTT
TRBJ2-3	TRBV4-3	TRBD2	.	14	CASSSVAGSNTQYF	TGCGCCAGCAGCTCCGTAGCGGGGTCAAATACGCAGTATTTT
TRBJ1-2	TRBV9	.	.	13	CASSVASGGGYTF	TGTGCCAGCAGCGTAGCGTCAGGCGGGGGCTACACCTTC
TRBJ2-1	TRBV6-1	TRBD2	.	14	CASLTSGGYNEQFF	TGTGCCAGCCTGACTAGCGGGGGGTACAATGAGCAGTTCTTC
TRBJ1-2	TRBV6-5	.	.	14	CATQRGGLNYGYTF	TGTGCCACCCAACGGGGGGGCCTTAACTATGGCTACACCTTC
TRBJ2-7	TRBV7-2	.	.	15	CASSRTVPGSYEQYF	TGTGCCAGCAGCCGGACTGTACCGGGGTCCTACGAGCAGTACTTC
TRBJ1-1	TRBV30	.	.	14	CAWIRSRDIFEAFF	TGTGCCTGGATCCGGTCCCGGGACATTTTTGAAGCTTTCTTT
TRBJ1-6	TRBV7-9	.	.	18	CASSLVPRTEYYNSPLHF	TGTGCCAGCAGCTTAGTCCCCAGGACAGAATACTATAATTCACCCCTCCACTTT
TRBJ2-1	TRBV10-3	TRBD2	.	15	CATRTSGRHDNEQFF	TGTGCCACAAGGACTAGCGGGAGGCATGACAATGAGCAGTTCTTC
TRBJ1-3	TRBV9	.	.	16	CASSVDDNVRGNTIYF	TGTGCCAGCAGCGTAGACGACAATGTAAGGGGAAACACCATATATTTT
TRBJ1-1	TRBV7-8	.	.	13	CASSSNLNTEAFF	TGTGCCAGCAGTTCCAATTTGAACACTGAAGCTTTCTTT
TRBJ1-5	TRBV19	.	once	13	CASSLNRDQPQHF	TGTGCCAGTAGTCTCAACCGGGATCAGCCCCAGCATTTT
TRBJ2-7	TRBV4-3	.	.	13	CASSQDGGREQYF	TGCGCCAGCAGCCAAGATGGAGGGAGGGAGCAGTACTTC
TRBJ2-1	TRBV7-8	TRBD1	.	14	CASSTRQGAVEQFF	TGTGCCAGCAGCACCCGACAGGGGGCAGTTGAGCAGTTCTTC
TRBJ2-1	TRBV6-5	.	.	15	CASSYSVAGYNEQFF	TGTGCCAGCAGTTACTCGGTCGCAGGTTACAATGAGCAGTTCTTC
TRBJ2-7	TRBV29-1	.	.	12	CSVVGDPYEQYF	TGCAGCGTTGTTGGAGACCCCTACGAGCAGTACTTC
TRBJ2-1	TRBV7-9	.	.	15	CASSLVEDLGNEQFF	TGTGCCAGCAGCTTAGTAGAGGACTTGGGGAATGAGCAGTTCTTC